This T cell receptor beta chain emerged from a study of T cell responses to AZD1222 COVID-19 vaccine. Study summary: Some second doses came at about 4 weeks and others at about 12 weeks; these were pooled.

Study results and limitations: White British people made up most donors, females outnumbered males, and clonal diversity was possibly underestimated. Breadth and depth of Spike-specific TCRs rose after two AZD1222 doses. As reported, nearly half of all spike-specific TCRs target variant regions that are unmutated.

CDR1 and CDR2 from the germline V gene are SGHTA and FQGNSA. With V trimmed by 5 bases and J by 3 bases, 5 bases remained unmatched. This CDR3 has 14 residues. This clone is a singleton in its sample. What it recognizes is unknown. Method: immunoSEQ multiplex PCR; TCRdb's copy keeps in-frame clones and lacks some. The table has around 140,000 clones, 80% to 90% seen once; the top ten hold more than 2.5%. The TCR originated in an adult in good health. The chain recombines TRBV7-2 with TRBJ2-7; 9 bases are shared with TRBD1. The starting material was peripheral blood, obtained on day 0 of AZD1222 vaccination. The CDR3 region has the DNA TGTGCCAGCAGCCCGAGGACAGGGGTCTACGAGCAGTACTTC. It codes for CASSPRTGVYEQYF.